This T cell receptor beta chain was documented in a study of vaccination and CD4 T cells after COVID-19. Looking at the study overall: Post-vaccine sample collection happened at a median of approximately 70 days after dose two, ranging 14 to 241. Investigators stimulated cells with overlapping spike peptides drawn from SARS-CoV-2, HCoV-NL63, HCoV-OC43 and HCoV-229E.

Study-level findings and limits: Looking at convalescent patients, 304 of their 307 vaccine-specific clones were spike mono-reactive.

CDR3 length equals 14 residues. CDR1 is SEHNR and CDR2 is FQNEAQ in the germline V gene (reference sequence). Trimming removed 5 bases from V and 10 bases from J, with 15 bases in between. Specified treatment: 10-day PBMC culture with coronavirus spike peptide pools or control peptides (ViraFEST assay). The collection of CD4+ T cells from the unexposed donor took place before the COVID-19 pandemic (2011-2018). In regard to this clonotype: Its matching antigen is unknown.

Oncomine TCR Beta short-read sequencing was applied to DNA from cultured CD4+ T cells. The authors extracted genomic DNA from cultured CD4+ T cells. TCRdb recomputed calls from the PCR reads with MiXCR, one row per CDR3 protein. The repertoire holds around 6,400 distinct CDR3 sequences, around half seen once, with less than 30% in the top ten. The TCR was taken from a human donor in good health. The rearrangement links TRBV7-9 to TRBJ1-6, with D perhaps TRBD1 (5 bases). The sample comprised CD4+ T cells from blood, cultured in vitro. The CDR3 is CASSPVGGRSPLHF. In DNA form, the CDR3 reads TGTGCCAGCAGCCCGGTGGGGGGACGCTCACCCCTCCACTTT.